The 21 T cell receptor beta chains in this list originate from one sample, sequenced in a study of cytomegalovirus exposure and HLA in healthy donors. This PCR relied on a set of 60 Vbeta primers and 13 Jbeta primers. TCRdb's copy holds only in-frame clones and misses some; the assay was immunoSEQ multiplex PCR. The top ten clones hold more than 1.1% of a sample with roughly 180,000 clones, around 80% of them seen once. Input material: PBMCs. These receptors came from a girl between 5 and 17 years old in good health and CMV-seropositive.

This chain links TRBV27 with TRBJ1-2, with D perhaps TRBD1 (5 bases). Germline CDR1 and CDR2: MNHEY and SMNVEV (reference sequence). Trimming removed 1 base from V and 5 bases from J, with 17 bases in between. The CDR3 is 16 residues long. CDR3 DNA: TGTGCCAGCAGTTTATTAGGGATTGATGGACAATATGGCTACACCTTC. Protein: CASSLLGIDGQYGYTF.

This clone appeared a single time. This CDR3 is CASSHTASGAYNEQFF. The CDR3 region has the DNA TGTGCCAGCAGCCATACCGCTAGCGGAGCCTACAATGAGCAGTTCTTC. The rearrangement uses TRBV4-2 and TRBJ2-1, with 7 bases lining up with TRBD2. The V gene end was trimmed by 3 bases and the J gene end by 2 bases; junction bases not matched to a gene: 7. Germline CDR1 and CDR2: LGHNA and YNFKEQ. This CDR3 has 16 residues.

The chain uses TRBV5-6 and TRBJ1-2, with D perhaps TRBD1 (6 bases). The ends were cut back, 3 bases at V and 8 bases at J, with 14 bases in the middle. CDR1 and CDR2 (germline): SGHDT, YYEEEE. The CDR3 has 13 residues. For the CDR3, the DNA is TGTGCCAGCAGCTGGGGGCCCACAGGAGGCTACACCTTC. Its protein product is CASSWGPTGGYTF.

As regards this clone: The sample has other DNA sequences that encode this CDR3 too. This rearrangement joins TRBV5-1 to TRBJ1-1; 7 bases map to TRBD1. The V gene end was trimmed by 0 bases and the J gene end by 4 bases; junction bases not matched to a gene: 3. The CDR3 is made up of 14 amino acids. Germline V gene sequence: CDR1 SGHRS, CDR2 YFSETQ. The CDR3 protein is CASSLDPGGTEAFF. The CDR3 bases are TGCGCCAGCAGCTTGGATCCAGGGGGCACTGAAGCTTTCTTT. The variable domain in full, with the rest retrieved from reference TRBV5-1 and TRBJ1-1, is KAGVTQTPRYLIKTRGQQVTLSCSPISGHRSVSWYQQTPGQGLQFLFEYFSETQRNKGNFPGRFSGRQFSNSRSEMNVSTLELGDSALYLCASSLDPGGTEAFFGQGTRLTVV.

The CDR3 nucleotides are TGCGCCACCTACCGGGACTCCCGCTCCGAGCAGTACTTC. Protein sequence: CATYRDSRSEQYF. The rearrangement joins TRBV5-1 to TRBJ2-7; D is possibly TRBD2 (6 bases). CDR1 is SGHRS and CDR2 is YFSETQ in the germline V gene. The CDR3 contains 13 residues. Trimming pared 9 bases from V and 6 bases from J, leaving 19 bases between.

This clone appeared once. V and J are TRBV30 and TRBJ2-7; tentatively, D is TRBD2 (6 bases). Looked up from germline, CDR1 is GTSNPN and CDR2 is SVGIG (reference sequence). V was shortened by 5 bases and J by 2 bases, with 13 bases between the two germline ends. The CDR3 loop spans 13 amino acids. This CDR3 is CAWGGAGPYEQYF. The CDR3 nucleotides read TGTGCCTGGGGAGGGGCCGGCCCCTACGAGCAGTACTTC.

This chain joins TRBV11-2 and TRBJ2-7; D is unclear. CDR3 length equals 12 residues. Trimming stripped 0 bases from V and 6 bases from J, with 6 bases between. Germline V lookup: CDR1 SGHAT, CDR2 FQNNGV. In DNA, the CDR3 is TGTGCCAGCAGCTTAGAACTTGGCGAGCAGTACTTC. This encodes CASSLELGEQYF.

The chain employs TRBV9 and TRBJ1-2; maybe TRBD1 (5 bases). Trimming removed 7 bases at V and 4 bases at J, with 11 bases between. CDR1 and CDR2 (germline): SGDLS, YYNGEE. The CDR3 has 12 residues. The CDR3 region has the DNA TGTGCCAGCGGGGGAGGTACCTATGGCTACACCTTC. Residues: CASGGGTYGYTF.

The chain carries TRBV29-1 and TRBJ1-2; D gene uncertain. Trimming stripped 2 bases from V and 6 bases from J, with 10 bases between. The CDR3 totals 12 residues. CDR1 SQVTM and CDR2 ANQGSEA come from the germline V gene. CDR3 sequence (DNA): TGCAGCGTTGAATCGGCTACTAATGGCTACACCTTC. Translating gives CSVESATNGYTF.

In its sample, this clone was seen once. The V call is TRBV2, the J call TRBJ1-4, with 7 bases that match TRBD1. V shed 6 bases and J 7 bases; nucleotides not matched to a gene: 14. CDR3 size: 16 residues. The V gene's germline CDR1 is SNHLY and CDR2 FYNNEI. CDR3 DNA sequence: TGTGCCAGCAGCTGGGGGTCTTACAGGGGTAGTGAAAAACTGTTTTTT. Translation: CASSWGSYRGSEKLFF.

This clone has just a few counts. This chain connects TRBV11-2 to TRBJ2-3, with 13 bases that match TRBD2. V gave up 7 bases and J gave up 4 bases; unmatched junction bases: 8. The CDR3 loop spans 16 amino acids. Germline CDR1 SGHAT, CDR2 FQNNGV. CDR3 DNA: TGTGCCAGCACCACAACTAGCGGGAGGGAGGCAGATACGCAGTATTTT. As protein: CASTTTSGREADTQYF.

The V gene is TRBV25-1, the J gene TRBJ2-5; a possible D gene is TRBD2 (6 bases). The CDR3 totals 12 residues. Germline V gene data show CDR1 as MGHDK and CDR2 as SYGVNS. Deletions cut 7 bases from V and 4 bases from J, with 10 bases between. CDR3: CASTSGGETQYF. In nucleotides, the CDR3 is TGTGCCAGCACCTCCGGGGGAGAGACCCAGTACTTC.

The chain links TRBV5-6 to TRBJ1-5, with 8 bases fitting TRBD1. V lost 4 bases, J lost 6 bases, and 12 bases stayed unmatched. From germline, CDR1 is SGHDT and CDR2 YYEEEE. The length of the CDR3 is 16 residues. The CDR3 DNA reads as TGTGCCAGCAGCCGCGGGAACAGGGGGAAAGCTCAGCCCCAGCATTTT. It yields the protein CASSRGNRGKAQPQHF. The whole variable domain, filled in from reference TRBV5-6 and TRBJ1-5, reads DAGVTQSPTHLIKTRGQQVTLRCSPKSGHDTVSWYQQALGQGPQFIFQYYEEEERQRGNFPDRFSGHQFPNYSSELNVNALLLGDSALYLCASSRGNRGKAQPQHFGDGTRLSIL.

V is TRBV21-1 and J is TRBJ2-3; TRBD2, the D gene given by the table, was not confirmed from the DNA. TRBV21-1 is noted as a pseudogene. The CDR3 spans 20 residues. CDR3: CASSKLELAGERAGWDTQYF. CDR3 DNA: TGTGCCAGCAGCAAACTGGAATTAGCGGGAGAGAGAGCGGGTTGGGATACGCAGTATTTT.

This clone was detected a few times. The chain is built from TRBV5-1 and TRBJ2-3; a possible D gene is TRBD2 (5 bases). The V end lost 0 bases, the J end lost 3 bases, and 11 bases lay between the germline ends. CDR1 SGHRS and CDR2 YFSETQ come from the germline V gene. The CDR3 consists of 15 residues. CDR3 nucleotides: TGCGCCAGCAGCTTGGGAGCGGCCGGGACAGATACGCAGTATTTT. This codes for CASSLGAAGTDTQYF.

V and J are TRBV6-4 and TRBJ1-1; 9 bases line up with TRBD1. Germline assignment: CDR1 MRHNA and CDR2 SNTAGT. With V trimmed by 4 bases and J by 4 bases, 4 bases remained unmatched. The CDR3 is made up of 14 amino acids. The CDR3 loop reads CASSAGQGSTEAFF. The CDR3 region has the DNA TGTGCCAGCAGTGCCGGACAGGGGTCCACTGAAGCTTTCTTT.

The rearrangement joins TRBV19 to TRBJ1-1, with D perhaps TRBD1 (5 bases). In germline, CDR1 is LNHDA, CDR2 SQIVND (reference sequence). The CDR3 covers 13 residues. The V and J ends lost 5 bases and 2 bases respectively, with 9 bases between them. CDR3 coding DNA: TGTGCCAGTAGTCACCAGGGTAACACTGAAGCTTTCTTT. Amino acid sequence: CASSHQGNTEAFF. The variable domain in full, completed from reference TRBV19 and TRBJ1-1, reads DGGITQSPKYLFRKEGQNVTLSCEQNLNHDAMYWYRQDPGQGLRLIYYSQIVNDFQKGDIAEGYSVSREKKESFPLTVTSAQKNPTAFYLCASSHQGNTEAFFGQGTRLTVV.

The chain combines TRBV7-9 with TRBJ1-2, with a weak D call TRBD1 (6 bases). Trimming removed 7 bases at V and 8 bases at J, with 20 bases between. The germline CDR1 and CDR2 sequences are SEHNR and FQNEAQ (reference sequence). CDR3 length: 14 residues. Here the CDR3 reads CASTHPRGRGGYTF. CDR3 in DNA: TGTGCCAGCACCCATCCCAGGGGCCGGGGAGGCTACACCTTC.

This clone was detected only a few times. The chain uses TRBV6-5 and TRBJ1-2; D call uncertain. CDR1 is MNHEY and CDR2 is SVGAGI in the germline V gene. CDR3 length: 12 amino acids. Trimming left V 4 bases short and J 1 base short, with 4 bases between. CDR3 DNA: TGTGCCAGCAGTTCGCGTAACTATGGCTACACCTTC. This codes for CASSSRNYGYTF.

The chain recombines TRBV6-1 with TRBJ1-2, with D maybe TRBD1 (6 bases). The CDR3 is 14 amino acids. V lost 8 bases and J lost 4, with 17 bases in between. Germline lookup yields CDR1 MNHNS and CDR2 SASEGT. The CDR3 spells CASETGDTIYGYTF. CDR3 nucleotide sequence: TGTGCCAGCGAGACCGGGGACACCATCTATGGCTACACCTTC.

The chain has TRBV13 and TRBJ2-1; 10 nucleotides align to TRBD2. Germline V gene lookup returns CDR1 PRHDT and CDR2 FYEKMQ (reference sequence). The CDR3 runs to 14 residues. The junction had 14 bases not matched to a gene; V was cut back by 6 bases and J by 15 bases. The CDR3 DNA is TGTGCCAGCAGACGACTAGCGGGCCCCCTCCCCGGGTTCTTC. Protein product: CASRRLAGPLPGFF.